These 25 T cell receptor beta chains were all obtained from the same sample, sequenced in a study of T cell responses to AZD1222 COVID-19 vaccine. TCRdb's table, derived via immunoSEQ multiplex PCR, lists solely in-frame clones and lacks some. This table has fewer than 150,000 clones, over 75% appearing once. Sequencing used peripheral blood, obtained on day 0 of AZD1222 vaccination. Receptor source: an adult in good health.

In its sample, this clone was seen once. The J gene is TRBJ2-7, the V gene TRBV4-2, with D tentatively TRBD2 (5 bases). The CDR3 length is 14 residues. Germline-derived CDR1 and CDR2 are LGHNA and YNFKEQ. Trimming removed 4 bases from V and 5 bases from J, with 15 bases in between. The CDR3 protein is CASSPVAGINEQYF. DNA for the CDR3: TGTGCCAGCAGCCCCGTAGCCGGGATCAACGAGCAGTACTTC.

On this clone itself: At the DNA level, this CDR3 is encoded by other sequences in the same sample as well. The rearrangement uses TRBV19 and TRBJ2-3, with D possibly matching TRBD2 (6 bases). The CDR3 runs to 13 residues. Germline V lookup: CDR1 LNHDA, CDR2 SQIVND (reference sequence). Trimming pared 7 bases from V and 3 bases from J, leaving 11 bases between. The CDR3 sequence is CASKQGGTDTQYF. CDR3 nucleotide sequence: TGTGCCAGTAAGCAGGGAGGAACAGATACGCAGTATTTT. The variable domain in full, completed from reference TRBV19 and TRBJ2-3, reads DGGITQSPKYLFRKEGQNVTLSCEQNLNHDAMYWYRQDPGQGLRLIYYSQIVNDFQKGDIAEGYSVSREKKESFPLTVTSAQKNPTAFYLCASKQGGTDTQYFGPGTRLTVL.

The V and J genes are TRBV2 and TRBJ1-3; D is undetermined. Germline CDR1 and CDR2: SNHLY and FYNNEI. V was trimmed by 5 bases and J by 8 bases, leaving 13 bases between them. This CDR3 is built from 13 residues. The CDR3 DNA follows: TGTGCCAGCAGTTCGGACGATGCGGACACCATATATTTT. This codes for CASSSDDADTIYF. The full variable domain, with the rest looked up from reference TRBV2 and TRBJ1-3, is EPEVTQTPSHQVTQMGQEVILRCVPISNHLYFYWYRQILGQKVEFLVSFYNNEISEKSEIFDDQFSVERPDGSNFTLKIRSTKLEDSAMYFCASSSDDADTIYFGEGSWLTVV.

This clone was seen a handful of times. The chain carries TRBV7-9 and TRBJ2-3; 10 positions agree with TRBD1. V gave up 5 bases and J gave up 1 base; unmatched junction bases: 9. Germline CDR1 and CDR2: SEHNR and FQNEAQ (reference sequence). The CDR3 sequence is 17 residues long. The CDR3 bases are TGTGCCAGCAGCCGTTTTACCGGGACAGGGGGCACAGATACGCAGTATTTT. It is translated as CASSRFTGTGGTDTQYF.

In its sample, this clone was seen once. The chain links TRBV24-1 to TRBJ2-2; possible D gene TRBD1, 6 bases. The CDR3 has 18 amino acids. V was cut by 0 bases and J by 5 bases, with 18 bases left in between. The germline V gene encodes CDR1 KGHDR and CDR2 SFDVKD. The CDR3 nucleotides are TGTGCCACCAGTGATTTGCTGGTGGGGGCGCTCGGAACCGGGGAGCTGTTTTTT. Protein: CATSDLLVGALGTGELFF.

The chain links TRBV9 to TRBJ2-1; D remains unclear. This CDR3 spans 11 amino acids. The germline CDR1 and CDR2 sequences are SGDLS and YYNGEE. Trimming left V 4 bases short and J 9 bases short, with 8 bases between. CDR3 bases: TGTGCCAGCAGCACCCAAGGTGAGCAGTTCTTC. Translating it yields CASSTQGEQFF.

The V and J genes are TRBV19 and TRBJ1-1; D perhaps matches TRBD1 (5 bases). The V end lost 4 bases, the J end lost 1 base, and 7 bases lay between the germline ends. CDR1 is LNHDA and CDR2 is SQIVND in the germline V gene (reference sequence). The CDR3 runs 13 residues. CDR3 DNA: TGTGCCAGTAGTACCACAGGGAACACTGAAGCTTTCTTT. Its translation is CASSTTGNTEAFF.

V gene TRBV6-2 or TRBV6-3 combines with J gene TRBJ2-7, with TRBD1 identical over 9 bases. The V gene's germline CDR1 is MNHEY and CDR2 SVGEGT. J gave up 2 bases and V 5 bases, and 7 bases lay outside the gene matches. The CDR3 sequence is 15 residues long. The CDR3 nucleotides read TGTGCCAGCAGTCCGCCGGACAGGGGCACCTACGAGCAGTACTTC. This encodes CASSPPDRGTYEQYF.

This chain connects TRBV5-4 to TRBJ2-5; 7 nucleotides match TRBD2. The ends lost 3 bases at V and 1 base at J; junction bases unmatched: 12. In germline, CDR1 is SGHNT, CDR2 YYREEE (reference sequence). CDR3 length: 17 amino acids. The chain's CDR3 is CASSSGGSGRAQETQYF. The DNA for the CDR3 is TGTGCCAGCAGCTCCGGGGGGTCGGGACGAGCCCAAGAGACCCAGTACTTC.

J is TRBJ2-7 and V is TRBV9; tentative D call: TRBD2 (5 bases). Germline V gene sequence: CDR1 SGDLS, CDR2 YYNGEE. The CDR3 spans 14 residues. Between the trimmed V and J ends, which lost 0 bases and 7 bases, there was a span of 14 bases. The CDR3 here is CASSVATREGEQYF. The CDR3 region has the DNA TGTGCCAGCAGCGTAGCGACCCGGGAAGGGGAGCAGTACTTC.

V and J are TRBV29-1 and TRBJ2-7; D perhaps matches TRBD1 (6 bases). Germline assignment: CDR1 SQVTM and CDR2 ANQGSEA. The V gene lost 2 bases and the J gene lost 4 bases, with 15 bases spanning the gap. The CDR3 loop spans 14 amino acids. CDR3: CSVETTGGSYEQYF. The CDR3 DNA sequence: TGCAGCGTTGAAACGACAGGTGGGTCATACGAGCAGTACTTC.

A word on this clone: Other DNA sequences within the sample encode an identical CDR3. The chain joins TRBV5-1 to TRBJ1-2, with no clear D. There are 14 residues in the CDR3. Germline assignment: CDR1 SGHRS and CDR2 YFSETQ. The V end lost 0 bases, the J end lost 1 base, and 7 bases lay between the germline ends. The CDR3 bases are TGCGCCAGCAGCTTGGAGCAGAATAACTATGGCTACACCTTC. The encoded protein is CASSLEQNNYGYTF.

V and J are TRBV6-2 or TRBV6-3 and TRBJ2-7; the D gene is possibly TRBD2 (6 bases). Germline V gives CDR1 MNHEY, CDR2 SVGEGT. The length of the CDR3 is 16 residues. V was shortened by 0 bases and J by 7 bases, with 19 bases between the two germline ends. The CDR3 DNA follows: TGTGCCAGCAGTTACTCTTCGGGACTGGCCCCCTTAGAGCAGTACTTC. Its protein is CASSYSSGLAPLEQYF.

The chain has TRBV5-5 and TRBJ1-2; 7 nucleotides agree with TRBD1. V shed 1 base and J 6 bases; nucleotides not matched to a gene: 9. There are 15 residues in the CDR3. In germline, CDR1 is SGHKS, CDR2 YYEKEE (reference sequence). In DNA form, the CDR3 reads TGTGCCAGCAGCTTGTTCTCTAGACAGGGTGATGGCTACACCTTC. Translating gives CASSLFSRQGDGYTF.

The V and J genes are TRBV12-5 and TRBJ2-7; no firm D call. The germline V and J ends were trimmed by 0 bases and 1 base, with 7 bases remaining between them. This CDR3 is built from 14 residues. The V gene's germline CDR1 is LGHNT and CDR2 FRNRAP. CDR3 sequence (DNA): TGTGCTAGTGGTTTGGTACCCGGGTCCTACGAGCAGTACTTC. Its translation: CASGLVPGSYEQYF.

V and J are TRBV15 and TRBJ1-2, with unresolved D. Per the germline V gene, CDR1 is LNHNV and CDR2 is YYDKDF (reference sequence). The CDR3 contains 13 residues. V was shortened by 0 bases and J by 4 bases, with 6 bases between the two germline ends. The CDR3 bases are TGTGCCACCAGCAGAGATCTAATCTATGGCTACACCTTC. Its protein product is CATSRDLIYGYTF.

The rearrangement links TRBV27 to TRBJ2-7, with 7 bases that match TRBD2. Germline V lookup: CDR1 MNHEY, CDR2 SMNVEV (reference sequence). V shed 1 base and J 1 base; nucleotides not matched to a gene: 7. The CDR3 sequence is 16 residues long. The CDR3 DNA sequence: TGTGCCAGCAGTTTATGGAGTAAGCGGGAATCCTACGAGCAGTACTTC. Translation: CASSLWSKRESYEQYF.

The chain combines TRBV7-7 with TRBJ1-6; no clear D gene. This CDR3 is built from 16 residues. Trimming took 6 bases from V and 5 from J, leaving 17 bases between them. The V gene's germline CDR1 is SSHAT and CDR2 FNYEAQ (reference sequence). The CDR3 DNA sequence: TGTGCCAGCAGTCGTAGGACCGTAAGACATAATTCACCCCTCCACTTT. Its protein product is CASSRRTVRHNSPLHF.

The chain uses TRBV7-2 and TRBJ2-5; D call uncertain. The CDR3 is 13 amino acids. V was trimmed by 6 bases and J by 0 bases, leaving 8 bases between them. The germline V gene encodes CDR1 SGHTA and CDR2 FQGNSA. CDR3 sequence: CASRREYQETQYF. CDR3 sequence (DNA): TGTGCCAGCAGACGCGAGTACCAAGAGACCCAGTACTTC.

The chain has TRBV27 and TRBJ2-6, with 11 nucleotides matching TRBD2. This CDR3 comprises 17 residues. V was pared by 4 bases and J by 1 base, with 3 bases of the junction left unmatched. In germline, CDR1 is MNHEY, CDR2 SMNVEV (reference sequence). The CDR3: CASSWASGRSGANVLTF. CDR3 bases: TGTGCCAGCAGTTGGGCTAGCGGGAGGTCTGGGGCCAACGTCCTGACTTTC.

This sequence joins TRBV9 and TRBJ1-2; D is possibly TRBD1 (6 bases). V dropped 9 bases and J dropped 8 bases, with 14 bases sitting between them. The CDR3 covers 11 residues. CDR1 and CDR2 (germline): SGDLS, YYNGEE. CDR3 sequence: CATANRDGYTF. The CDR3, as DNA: TGTGCCACCGCAAACAGGGACGGCTACACCTTC.

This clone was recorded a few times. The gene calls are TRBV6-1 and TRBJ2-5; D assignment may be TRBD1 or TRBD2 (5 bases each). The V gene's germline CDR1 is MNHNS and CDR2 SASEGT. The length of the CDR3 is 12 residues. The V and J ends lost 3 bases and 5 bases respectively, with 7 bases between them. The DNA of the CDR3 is TGTGCCAGCAGTGACGAGGGGGAGACCCAGTACTTC. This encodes CASSDEGETQYF.

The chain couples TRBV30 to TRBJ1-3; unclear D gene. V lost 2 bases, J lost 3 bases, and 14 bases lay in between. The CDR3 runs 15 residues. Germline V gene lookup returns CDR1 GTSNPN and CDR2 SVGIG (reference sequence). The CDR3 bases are TGTGCCTGGAGTAAGTCGGGGAATTATGGAAACACCATATATTTT. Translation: CAWSKSGNYGNTIYF.

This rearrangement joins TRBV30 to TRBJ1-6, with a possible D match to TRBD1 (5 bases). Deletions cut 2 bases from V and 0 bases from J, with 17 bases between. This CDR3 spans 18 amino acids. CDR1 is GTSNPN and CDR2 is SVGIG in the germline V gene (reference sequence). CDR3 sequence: CAWSKPNRGGSYNSPLHF. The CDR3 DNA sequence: TGTGCCTGGAGTAAACCTAACCGGGGGGGCTCCTATAATTCACCCCTCCACTTT. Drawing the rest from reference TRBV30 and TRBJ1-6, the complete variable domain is SQTIHQWPATLVQPVGSPLSLECTVEGTSNPNLYWYRQAAGRGLQLLFYSVGIGQISSEVPQNLSASRPQDRQFILSSKKLLLSDSGFYLCAWSKPNRGGSYNSPLHFGNGTRLTVT.

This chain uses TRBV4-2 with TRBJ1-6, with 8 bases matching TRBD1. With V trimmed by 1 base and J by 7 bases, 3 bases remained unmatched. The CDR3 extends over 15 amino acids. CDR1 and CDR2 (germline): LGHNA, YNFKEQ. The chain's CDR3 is CASSQVWTGNSPLHF. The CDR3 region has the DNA TGTGCCAGCAGCCAAGTCTGGACAGGGAATTCACCCCTCCACTTT.